This entry features one TCR beta chain sequence. Indicated time point: blood 4 weeks post-SBRT, at nephrectomy. Indicated treatment: 15 Gy SBRT to primary tumor, nephrectomy 4 weeks later. Nephrectomy followed 15 Gy stereotactic body radiation by 4 weeks. Clear cell pathology was present in this patient's renal cell carcinoma. These data come from a study of radiation and T cells in renal cell carcinoma. Germline V lookup: CDR1 SGHKS, CDR2 YYEKEE (reference sequence). V shed 2 bases and J 1 base; nucleotides not matched to a gene: 5. This CDR3 has 15 amino acids. Clones were read by immunoSEQ multiplex PCR, and TCRdb kept only the in-frame ones, dropping some. The sample has around 140,000 clones; about 88% are singletons.

This specimen consisted of blood, obtained from a patient whose treatment included radiotherapy and nephrectomy. The V and J genes are TRBV5-5 and TRBJ1-1; TRBD1 matches at 7 bases. The TCR originated in a woman in her fifties or sixties with renal cell carcinoma. CDR3 sequence reads: CASSLRTGANTEAFF. CDR3 bases: TGTGCCAGCAGCTTAAGGACAGGAGCGAACACTGAAGCTTTCTTT.